Listed below are T cell receptor beta chains from one sample, sequenced in a study of blood T cell repertoires in COVID-19. Produced via immunoSEQ multiplex PCR; TCRdb's table is partial and in-frame only. Of some 220,000 clones listed, roughly 85% were seen once; the top ten hold about 2.5%. Sequenced input: peripheral blood. These receptor sequences come from a woman in her seventies with COVID-19, enrolled during active disease. CDR3s include the opening cysteine and the closing phenylalanine or tryptophan. The order of the fields is D gene, V gene, clone size, J gene, CDR3 protein, CDR3 DNA. The D gene is left open where the match is weak. Clone size is not always given. Where it is, it says once, few, many or a class for expanded clones.

D gene: TRBD1
V gene: TRBV10-3
clone size: once
J gene: TRBJ1-1
CDR3 protein: CAIAGGRMNTEAFF
CDR3 DNA: TGTGCCATAGCAGGGGGCCGGATGAACACTGAAGCTTTCTTT

D gene: TRBD1
V gene: TRBV3-1/TRBV3-2
clone size: few
J gene: TRBJ1-2
CDR3 protein: CASSPPWGQLYGYTF
CDR3 DNA: TGTGCCAGCAGCCCGCCTTGGGGACAGCTCTATGGCTACACCTTC

D gene: .
V gene: TRBV4-3
clone size: .
J gene: TRBJ1-2
CDR3 protein: CASSQGLAGQGGYTF
CDR3 DNA: TGCGCCAGCAGCCAGGGCCTGGCTGGGCAGGGTGGCTACACCTTC

D gene: TRBD1
V gene: TRBV24-1
clone size: .
J gene: TRBJ2-5
CDR3 protein: CATSDSTGGNRETQYF
CDR3 DNA: TGTGCCACCAGTGATTCAACAGGGGGGAATCGAGAGACCCAGTACTTC

D gene: TRBD1
V gene: TRBV7-2
clone size: .
J gene: TRBJ1-6
CDR3 protein: CASSLVRIFGTVNSPLHF
CDR3 DNA: TGTGCCAGCAGCTTAGTTCGGATCTTTGGGACAGTCAATTCACCCCTCCACTTT

D gene: .
V gene: TRBV6-5
clone size: .
J gene: TRBJ2-1
CDR3 protein: CASSPLDYSYNEQFF
CDR3 DNA: TGTGCCAGCAGCCCACTAGACTACTCCTACAATGAGCAGTTCTTC

D gene: TRBD1
V gene: TRBV9
clone size: .
J gene: TRBJ2-5
CDR3 protein: CASSPLGWDRGQQETQYF
CDR3 DNA: TGTGCCAGCAGCCCTTTGGGATGGGACAGGGGGCAGCAAGAGACCCAGTACTTC

D gene: TRBD2
V gene: TRBV2
clone size: .
J gene: TRBJ2-5
CDR3 protein: CASSEAISGVKTQYF
CDR3 DNA: TGTGCCAGCAGTGAAGCGATTAGCGGGGTCAAGACCCAGTACTTC

D gene: .
V gene: TRBV7-9
clone size: .
J gene: TRBJ1-4
CDR3 protein: CASSPASGRDEKLFF
CDR3 DNA: TGTGCCAGCAGCCCGGCATCAGGGAGGGATGAAAAACTGTTTTTT

D gene: TRBD2
V gene: TRBV2
clone size: .
J gene: TRBJ2-1
CDR3 protein: CASSELAGETYNEQFF
CDR3 DNA: TGTGCCAGCAGTGAATTAGCGGGAGAGACCTACAATGAGCAGTTCTTC

D gene: TRBD1
V gene: TRBV6-2/TRBV6-3
clone size: .
J gene: TRBJ1-6
CDR3 protein: CASSYSGTAFNSPLHF
CDR3 DNA: TGTGCCAGCAGTTATTCCGGGACAGCCTTTAATTCACCCCTCCACTTT

D gene: TRBD1
V gene: TRBV3-1/TRBV3-2
clone size: once
J gene: TRBJ1-2
CDR3 protein: CASSLQGGAGYTF
CDR3 DNA: TGTGCCAGCAGCCTACAGGGGGGAGCGGGCTACACCTTC

D gene: .
V gene: TRBV6-5
clone size: once
J gene: TRBJ2-1
CDR3 protein: CASSYAWDTGRQQFF
CDR3 DNA: TGTGCCAGCAGTTACGCTTGGGACACCGGTAGGCAGCAGTTCTTC

D gene: .
V gene: TRBV7-2
clone size: .
J gene: TRBJ2-7
CDR3 protein: CASSLVAQSSYEQYF
CDR3 DNA: TGTGCCAGCAGCTTAGTTGCTCAGTCCTCCTACGAGCAGTACTTC

D gene: .
V gene: TRBV6-5
clone size: once
J gene: TRBJ1-1
CDR3 protein: CASTSRGNTEAFF
CDR3 DNA: TGTGCCAGCACTAGTCGGGGAAACACTGAAGCTTTCTTT

D gene: TRBD1
V gene: TRBV5-5
clone size: .
J gene: TRBJ2-1
CDR3 protein: CASSPERTGGVYNEQFF
CDR3 DNA: TGTGCCAGCAGCCCCGAACGGACAGGGGGCGTCTACAATGAGCAGTTCTTC

D gene: .
V gene: TRBV7-9
clone size: .
J gene: TRBJ1-2
CDR3 protein: CASSLGTLYYGYTF
CDR3 DNA: TGTGCCAGCAGCTTAGGTACACTATACTATGGCTACACCTTC

D gene: .
V gene: TRBV14
clone size: .
J gene: TRBJ2-5
CDR3 protein: CASSQDNRHYGQFQETQYF
CDR3 DNA: TGTGCCAGCAGCCAAGATAACCGGCACTACGGACAGTTCCAAGAGACCCAGTACTTC

D gene: .
V gene: TRBV18
clone size: .
J gene: TRBJ1-2
CDR3 protein: CASSPPDRNSYGYTF
CDR3 DNA: TGTGCCAGCTCACCACCAGACAGGAACTCCTATGGCTACACCTTC

D gene: TRBD2
V gene: TRBV9
clone size: .
J gene: TRBJ2-1
CDR3 protein: CASSVTSGSYNEQFF
CDR3 DNA: TGTGCCAGCAGCGTGACTAGCGGCTCCTACAATGAGCAGTTCTTC

D gene: .
V gene: TRBV5-8
clone size: .
J gene: TRBJ2-2
CDR3 protein: CASSPEGFVAGELFF
CDR3 DNA: TGTGCCAGCAGCCCCGAGGGCTTCGTCGCCGGGGAGCTGTTTTTT

D gene: .
V gene: TRBV10-3
clone size: .
J gene: TRBJ1-3
CDR3 protein: CAISDVLGGNTIYF
CDR3 DNA: TGTGCCATCAGCGACGTACTAGGGGGAAACACCATATATTTT

D gene: TRBD1
V gene: TRBV5-5
clone size: .
J gene: TRBJ1-1
CDR3 protein: CASSPWDRRNTEAFF
CDR3 DNA: TGTGCCAGCAGCCCGTGGGACAGGCGGAACACTGAAGCTTTCTTT

D gene: TRBD2
V gene: TRBV10-3
clone size: few
J gene: TRBJ2-1
CDR3 protein: CAISATEGLAVEQFF
CDR3 DNA: TGTGCCATCAGTGCAACTGAGGGACTAGCGGTTGAGCAGTTCTTC

D gene: TRBD1
V gene: TRBV7-2
clone size: .
J gene: TRBJ2-7
CDR3 protein: CASSPQGQVYEQYF
CDR3 DNA: TGTGCCAGCAGCCCACAGGGGCAGGTGTACGAGCAGTACTTC

D gene: TRBD2
V gene: TRBV19
clone size: .
J gene: TRBJ2-1
CDR3 protein: CASSTSGSIYRNEQFF
CDR3 DNA: TGTGCCAGTTCGACTAGCGGGAGTATATATCGGAATGAGCAGTTCTTC

D gene: .
V gene: TRBV2
clone size: .
J gene: TRBJ1-2
CDR3 protein: CASSEMGANYGYTF
CDR3 DNA: TGTGCCAGCAGTGAAATGGGGGCAAACTATGGCTACACCTTC

D gene: .
V gene: TRBV5-1
clone size: .
J gene: TRBJ2-2
CDR3 protein: CASSLSGTGELFF
CDR3 DNA: TGCGCCAGCAGCTTGTCGGGGACCGGGGAGCTGTTTTTT

D gene: .
V gene: TRBV3-1/TRBV3-2
clone size: .
J gene: TRBJ1-1
CDR3 protein: CASSQGTEAFF
CDR3 DNA: TGTGCCTCTTCTCAGGGGACTGAAGCTTTCTTT

D gene: TRBD1
V gene: TRBV10-1
clone size: .
J gene: TRBJ1-2
CDR3 protein: CASPGQVYGYTF
CDR3 DNA: TGCGCCAGTCCAGGACAGGTCTATGGCTACACCTTC

D gene: TRBD2
V gene: TRBV3-1/TRBV3-2
clone size: .
J gene: TRBJ2-1
CDR3 protein: CASSRSSGSHNEQFF
CDR3 DNA: TGTGCCAGCAGCAGGTCTAGCGGGAGCCACAATGAGCAGTTCTTC

D gene: .
V gene: TRBV7-9
clone size: .
J gene: TRBJ1-1
CDR3 protein: CASSPWGGRDTEAFF
CDR3 DNA: TGTGCCAGCAGCCCCTGGGGGGGGCGGGACACTGAAGCTTTCTTT

D gene: TRBD2
V gene: TRBV14
clone size: .
J gene: TRBJ2-7
CDR3 protein: CASSQELAGGYEQYF
CDR3 DNA: TGTGCCAGCAGCCAAGAACTAGCGGGGGGGTACGAGCAGTACTTC

D gene: .
V gene: TRBV7-2
clone size: .
J gene: TRBJ1-1
CDR3 protein: CASSLRGGEDEAFF
CDR3 DNA: TGTGCCAGCAGCTTAAGGGGAGGAGAGGATGAAGCTTTCTTT

D gene: TRBD2
V gene: TRBV11-3
clone size: few
J gene: TRBJ2-1
CDR3 protein: CASSAQGLAGNNEQFF
CDR3 DNA: TGTGCCAGCAGCGCCCAGGGACTAGCGGGAAACAATGAGCAGTTCTTC

D gene: .
V gene: TRBV6-6
clone size: once
J gene: TRBJ1-5
CDR3 protein: CASSYKTGIHQPQHF
CDR3 DNA: TGTGCCAGCAGTTACAAGACGGGGATTCATCAGCCCCAGCATTTT

D gene: TRBD2
V gene: TRBV7-6
clone size: .
J gene: TRBJ2-3
CDR3 protein: CASSLALVAGGADTQYF
CDR3 DNA: TGTGCCAGCAGCTTAGCGTTGGTAGCGGGAGGTGCAGATACGCAGTATTTT

D gene: TRBD2
V gene: TRBV7-2
clone size: few
J gene: TRBJ2-7
CDR3 protein: CASSSRVRAGAPYEQYF
CDR3 DNA: TGTGCCAGCAGCTCCCGTGTGAGAGCGGGAGCTCCCTACGAGCAGTACTTC

D gene: TRBD2
V gene: TRBV24-1
clone size: many
J gene: TRBJ2-3
CDR3 protein: CAAAGAAGGDTDTQYF
CDR3 DNA: TGTGCCGCCGCCGGGGCGGCGGGGGGTGACACAGATACGCAGTATTTT

D gene: TRBD2
V gene: TRBV4-1
clone size: .
J gene: TRBJ2-2
CDR3 protein: CASSPLGLADGELFF
CDR3 DNA: TGCGCCAGCAGCCCTCTGGGACTAGCGGACGGGGAGCTGTTTTTT

D gene: .
V gene: TRBV19
clone size: once
J gene: TRBJ1-4
CDR3 protein: CASRENSATNEKLFF
CDR3 DNA: TGTGCCAGTAGGGAAAACAGTGCAACTAATGAAAAACTGTTTTTT

D gene: TRBD1
V gene: TRBV7-2
clone size: once
J gene: TRBJ2-2
CDR3 protein: CASSFPGTGIGELFF
CDR3 DNA: TGTGCCAGCAGCTTCCCCGGGACAGGGATCGGGGAGCTGTTTTTT

D gene: .
V gene: TRBV18
clone size: .
J gene: TRBJ2-5
CDR3 protein: CASSPPSKETQYF
CDR3 DNA: TGTGCCAGCTCACCGCCTAGTAAAGAGACCCAGTACTTC

D gene: TRBD1
V gene: TRBV18
clone size: .
J gene: TRBJ1-1
CDR3 protein: CASSPGRGQGEAFF
CDR3 DNA: TGTGCCAGCTCACCAGGCAGGGGGCAGGGTGAAGCTTTCTTT

D gene: TRBD1
V gene: TRBV27
clone size: .
J gene: TRBJ1-2
CDR3 protein: CASSTRQGAGGYTF
CDR3 DNA: TGTGCCAGCAGTACACGACAGGGGGCGGGTGGCTACACCTTC

D gene: .
V gene: TRBV7-9
clone size: .
J gene: TRBJ2-5
CDR3 protein: CASSLVSRGGETQYF
CDR3 DNA: TGTGCCAGCAGCTTAGTTTCCAGGGGCGGAGAGACCCAGTACTTC

D gene: TRBD1
V gene: TRBV10-3
clone size: .
J gene: TRBJ1-2
CDR3 protein: CATQSDREANYGYTF
CDR3 DNA: TGTGCCACCCAATCTGACAGGGAAGCTAACTATGGCTACACCTTC

D gene: TRBD1
V gene: TRBV7-9
clone size: few
J gene: TRBJ1-1
CDR3 protein: CASSSAGQGAIRAFF
CDR3 DNA: TGTGCCAGCAGCTCCGCGGGACAGGGGGCAATACGTGCTTTCTTT

D gene: .
V gene: TRBV11-2
clone size: .
J gene: TRBJ2-7
CDR3 protein: CASSLYAGHEQYF
CDR3 DNA: TGTGCCAGCAGCTTATATGCGGGTCACGAGCAGTACTTC